These 6 T cell receptor beta chains share one sample of origin, sequenced in a study of spatial heterogeneity in lung cancer. Whole-study results and caveats: The study found that expanded intratumoral alpha and beta TCR counts tracked tumor mutation counts.

From the 5' RACE reads, TCRdb called clonotypes with MiXCR, one entry per CDR3 protein. The data hold about 2,900 distinct CDR3 sequences, with approximately 9.3% observed a single time. The time point denotes: sample taken at primary tumor resection. For these receptors, no antigen is known. The sample consisted of lung tumor tissue, taken at surgery. These receptors all stem from a female donor with early-stage non-small cell lung cancer.

In its sample, this clonotype was seen many times. The chain has TRBV5-5 and TRBJ2-2, with 7 bases aligning to TRBD1. CDR3 length: 14 residues. CDR1 and CDR2 (germline): SGHKS, YYEKEE (reference sequence). Trimming at V came to 5 bases and at J to 4 bases, leaving 5 bases not matched to a gene. CDR3 in amino acids: CASRPGTVTGELFF. CDR3 in DNA: TGTGCCAGCAGGCCCGGGACAGTCACCGGGGAGCTGTTTTTT. Full variable domain (outside the CDR3, taken from reference TRBV5-5 and TRBJ2-2): DAGVTQSPTHLIKTRGQQVTLRCSPISGHKSVSWYQQVLGQGPQFIFQYYEKEERGRGNFPDRFSARQFPNYSSELNVNALLLGDSALYLCASRPGTVTGELFFGEGSRLTVL.

This clonotype was seen only a few times. The chain recombines TRBV9 with TRBJ1-6; TRBD1 is a possible D gene (6 bases). The CDR3 consists of 13 residues. V was trimmed by 1 base and J by 10 bases, leaving 9 bases between them. Germline V gene lookup returns CDR1 SGDLS and CDR2 YYNGEE. The CDR3 sequence: CASSVNRDSPLHF. CDR3 in DNA: TGTGCCAGCAGCGTAAACAGGGACTCACCCCTCCACTTT. The whole variable domain, filled in from reference TRBV9 and TRBJ1-6, reads DSGVTQTPKHLITATGQRVTLRCSPRSGDLSVYWYQQSLDQGLQFLIQYYNGEERAKGNILERFSAQQFPDLHSELNLSSLELGDSALYFCASSVNRDSPLHFGNGTRLTVT.

By share, this clonotype counts as medium-sized. The CDR3 reads CASSELRQREETQYF. In DNA form, the CDR3 reads TGTGCCAGCAGTGAATTACGACAGCGGGAGGAGACCCAGTACTTC. The gene calls are TRBV25-1 and TRBJ2-5; 8 bases fit TRBD2. This CDR3 is 15 amino acids long. J gave up 5 bases and V 1 base, and 6 bases lay outside the gene matches. The V gene's germline CDR1 is MGHDK and CDR2 SYGVNS.

This clonotype is medium-sized (0.01 to 0.1%). The J gene is TRBJ2-1, the V gene TRBV5-1; D is unresolved. The germline CDR1 and CDR2 sequences are SGHRS and YFSETQ. The CDR3 is made up of 14 amino acids. V was cut by 0 bases and J by 2 bases, with 6 bases left in between. This CDR3 is CASSLGVTYNEQFF. DNA for the CDR3: TGCGCCAGCAGCTTGGGGGTAACCTACAATGAGCAGTTCTTC.

This clonotype counts as medium-sized. V gene TRBV6-4 combines with J gene TRBJ2-7, with TRBD1 matching 7 bases. The CDR3 is 14 amino acids. Per the germline V gene, CDR1 is MRHNA and CDR2 is SNTAGT. The J segment lost 4 bases and the V segment lost 3 bases, leaving 6 bases of the junction unmatched. CDR3 sequence reads: CASSETGSGYEQYF. The DNA of the CDR3 is TGTGCCAGCAGTGAGACAGGGTCGGGGTACGAGCAGTACTTC.

This clonotype was counted many times. This sequence joins TRBV2 and TRBJ2-7; possibly TRBD1 or TRBD2 for D (5 bases each). V gave up 6 bases and J gave up 2 bases, with 5 bases separating them. CDR3 length equals 11 residues. Germline V lookup: CDR1 SNHLY, CDR2 FYNNEI. CDR3 in DNA: TGTGCCAGCAGGGGGGCCTACGAGCAGTACTTC. The encoded protein is CASRGAYEQYF.